This T cell receptor (beta chain) was retrieved from a study of identical twins. General study findings and limits: In drawing conclusions, the study used cross-sectional statistical analysis and did not follow the same donors. Insertions were reduced in abundant cord blood beta clonotypes but not in memory repertoires.

Among all donors, each was a healthy Caucasian. A universal primer site was created by template switching, with the cDNA bearing unique molecular identifiers. TCRdb used MiXCR to reprocess the 5' RACE reads, holding one entry per CDR3 protein. This sample yields about 1.7 million distinct CDR3 sequences, of which roughly a third are seen a single time; around 0.3% belongs to the top ten. There are a few counts of this clonotype. The antigen remains unidentified. This CDR3 has 17 amino acids. Germline CDR1 and CDR2: SEHNR and FQNEAQ (reference sequence). The V and J ends lost 1 base and 1 base, in that order; junction bases with no gene match: 7.

This sequence joins TRBV7-9 and TRBJ1-2; 9 bases are shared with TRBD1. This TCR was sampled from a newborn girl in good health. Sequenced material: cord blood. Written as DNA, the CDR3 is TGTGCCAGCAGCTTAGGGGCGGGACAGGGCTTTAACTATGGCTACACCTTC. Protein sequence: CASSLGAGQGFNYGYTF.